This T cell receptor beta chain was observed in a study of T cell responses to AZD1222 COVID-19 vaccine. CDR1 is PRHDT and CDR2 is FYEKMQ in the germline V gene (reference sequence). This CDR3 has 17 residues. The junction had 10 bases not matched to a gene; V was cut back by 0 bases and J by 4 bases. Notes on the study in general: Females outnumbered males among donors, who were mostly white British; clonal diversity was possibly underestimated. Across the whole spike, CD4 TCRs peaked at regions 160-218 and 743-854. Unmutated variant regions are reportedly targeted by nearly half of spike-specific TCRs. Only five or six AZD1222 recipients tested seropositive at baseline.

TCRdb's table, derived via immunoSEQ multiplex PCR, lists solely in-frame clones and lacks some. The profile shows 100,000 to 130,000 clones, approximately 89% of them singletons. This clone was counted once. What it binds is unknown. The source material was peripheral blood, sampled on day 0 of MenACWY control vaccination. This clonotype was obtained from an adult in good health. The chain employs TRBV13 and TRBJ1-2; 8 bases fit TRBD1. The CDR3 here is CASSLGEGQGAGYGYTF. CDR3 bases: TGTGCCAGCAGCTTAGGAGAGGGGCAGGGGGCAGGCTATGGCTACACCTTC.